This TCR beta chain came from a study of long-term antiretroviral therapy in people with HIV. Regarding the study as a whole: When set beside controls, HIV repertoires had CDR3 length ranges that were narrower.

This was the immunoSEQ v3.0 assay at survey level. TCRdb's copy holds only in-frame clones and misses some; the assay was immunoSEQ multiplex PCR. The table records 15,000 or so clones, approximately 71% of them present only once. Concerning this clone itself: The antigen remains unidentified.

CDR3 length equals 15 residues. Germline V gives CDR1 MNHEY, CDR2 SVGAGI. J was trimmed by 7 bases and V by 2 bases; bases with no gene match: 4. Everyone in the study who had HIV was treated in the United States. The chain uses TRBV6-5 and TRBJ2-3; 12 bases line up with TRBD2. The sample here was unsorted PBMCs, taken 0.5 years before starting antiretroviral therapy. This TCR was recovered from a woman aged 40 to 55 with HIV. CDR3 nucleotide sequence: TGTGCCAGCAGTTACGGACTAGCGGGGTCAAATACGCAGTATTTT. Amino acid sequence: CASSYGLAGSNTQYF.